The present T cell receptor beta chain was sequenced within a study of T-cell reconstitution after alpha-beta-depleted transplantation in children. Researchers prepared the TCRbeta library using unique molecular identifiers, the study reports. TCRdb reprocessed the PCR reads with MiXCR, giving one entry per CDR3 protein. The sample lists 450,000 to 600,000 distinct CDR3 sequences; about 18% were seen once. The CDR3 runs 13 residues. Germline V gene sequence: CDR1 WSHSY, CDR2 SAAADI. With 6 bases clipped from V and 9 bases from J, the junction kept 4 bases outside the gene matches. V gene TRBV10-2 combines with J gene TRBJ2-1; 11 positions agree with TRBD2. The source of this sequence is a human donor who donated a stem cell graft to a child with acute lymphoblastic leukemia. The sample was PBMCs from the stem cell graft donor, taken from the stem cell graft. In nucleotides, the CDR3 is TGCGCCAGCAGAGCGGGACTAGCGGCTGAGCAGTTCTTC. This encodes CASRAGLAAEQFF.